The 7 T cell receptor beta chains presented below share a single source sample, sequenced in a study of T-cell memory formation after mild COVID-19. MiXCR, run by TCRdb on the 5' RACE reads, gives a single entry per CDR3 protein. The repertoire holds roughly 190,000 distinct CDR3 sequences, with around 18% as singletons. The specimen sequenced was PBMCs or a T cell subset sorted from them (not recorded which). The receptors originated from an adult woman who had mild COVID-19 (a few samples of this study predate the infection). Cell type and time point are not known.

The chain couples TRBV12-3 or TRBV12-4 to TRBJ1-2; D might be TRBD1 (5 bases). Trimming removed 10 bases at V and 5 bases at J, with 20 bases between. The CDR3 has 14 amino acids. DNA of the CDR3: TGTGCCATTCTGCTCATAGGGGCGGGGTATGGCTACACCTTC. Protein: CAILLIGAGYGYTF.

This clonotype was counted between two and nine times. The CDR3 DNA is TGTGCCAGCAGCTTACGGCTAGCGGGAAAGTGGTACTTC. Translating it yields CASSLRLAGKWYF. The J gene is TRBJ2-5, the V gene TRBV7-2, with 9 bases lining up with TRBD2. Germline assignment: CDR1 SGHTA and CDR2 FQGNSA. V was pared by 2 bases and J by 13 bases, with 8 bases of the junction left unmatched. There are 13 residues in the CDR3.

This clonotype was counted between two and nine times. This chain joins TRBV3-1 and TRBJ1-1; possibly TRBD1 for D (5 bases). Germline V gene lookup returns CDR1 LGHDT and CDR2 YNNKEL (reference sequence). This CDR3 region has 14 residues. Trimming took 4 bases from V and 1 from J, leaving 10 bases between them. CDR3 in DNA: TGTGCCAGCAGCCTGACAGTTGAGAACACTGAAGCTTTCTTT. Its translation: CASSLTVENTEAFF.

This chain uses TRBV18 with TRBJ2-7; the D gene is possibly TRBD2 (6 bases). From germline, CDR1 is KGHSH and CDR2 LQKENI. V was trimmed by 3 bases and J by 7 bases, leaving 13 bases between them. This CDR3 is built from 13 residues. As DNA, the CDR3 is TGTGCCAGCTCACCGGGGGGAGAGCGGGAGCAGTACTTC. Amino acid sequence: CASSPGGEREQYF. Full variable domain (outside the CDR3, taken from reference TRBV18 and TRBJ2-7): NAGVMQNPRHLVRRRGQEARLRCSPMKGHSHVYWYRQLPEEGLKFMVYLQKENIIDESGMPKERFSAEFPKEGPSILRIQQVVRGDSAAYFCASSPGGEREQYFGPGTRLTVT.

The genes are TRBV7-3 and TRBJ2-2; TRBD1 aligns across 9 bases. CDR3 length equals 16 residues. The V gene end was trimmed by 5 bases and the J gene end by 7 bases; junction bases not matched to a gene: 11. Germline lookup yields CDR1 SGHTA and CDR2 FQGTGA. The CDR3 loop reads CASSPNNRGQGGELFF. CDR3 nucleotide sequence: TGTGCCAGCAGCCCCAACAACAGGGGACAGGGCGGGGAGCTGTTTTTT.

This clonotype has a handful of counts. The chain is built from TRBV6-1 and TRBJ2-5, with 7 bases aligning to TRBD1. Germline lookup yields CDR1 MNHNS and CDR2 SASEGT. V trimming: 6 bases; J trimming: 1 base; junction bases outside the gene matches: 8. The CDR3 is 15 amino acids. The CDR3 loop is CASRDWDRVQETQYF. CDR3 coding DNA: TGTGCCAGCAGGGACTGGGACAGAGTCCAAGAGACCCAGTACTTC.

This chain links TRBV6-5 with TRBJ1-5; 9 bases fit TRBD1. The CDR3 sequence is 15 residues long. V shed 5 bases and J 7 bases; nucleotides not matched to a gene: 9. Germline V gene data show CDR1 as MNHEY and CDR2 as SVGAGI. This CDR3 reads CASSLATGGGQPQHF. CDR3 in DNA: TGTGCCAGCAGTCTAGCTACAGGGGGCGGACAGCCCCAGCATTTT.